The next 26 T cell receptor beta chains were all read from a single sample in a study of cytomegalovirus exposure and HLA in healthy donors. Some clones are missing from TCRdb's copy, which holds only in-frame ones; the method was immunoSEQ multiplex PCR. The sample has about 330,000 clones, 75% to 90% seen once. The sample comprised PBMCs. These receptors all come from a woman aged 18-29 years in good health and CMV-seronegative.

This clone has more than one count but fewer than ten. The chain joins TRBV7-2 to TRBJ2-7, with 7 bases matching TRBD1. This CDR3 spans 13 amino acids. V dropped 5 bases and J dropped 11; count of bases not matched to a gene: 12. Germline lookup yields CDR1 SGHTA and CDR2 FQGNSA. The CDR3 reads CASSPRTAGTEYF. CDR3 DNA: TGTGCCAGCAGCCCCAGAACTGCCGGGACAGAGTACTTC.

The chain employs TRBV9 and TRBJ2-2; D possibly corresponds to TRBD2 (5 bases). The CDR3 length is 14 residues. The germline V gene has CDR1 SGDLS and CDR2 YYNGEE. V dropped 4 bases and J dropped 6 bases, with 13 bases sitting between them. The CDR3 DNA is TGTGCCAGCAGCCCGAGGGTTGGGGCCGGGGAGCTGTTTTTT. Amino acids: CASSPRVGAGELFF.

V and J are TRBV7-9 and TRBJ2-6, with TRBD1 matching 9 bases. The CDR3 runs to 17 residues. The ends lost 3 bases at V and 4 bases at J; junction bases unmatched: 7. Germline CDR1 reads SEHNR; CDR2 reads FQNEAQ (reference sequence). The CDR3 region has the DNA TGTGCCAGCAGCTTGGGACAGGGTCAGATGGGGGCCAACGTCCTGACTTTC. It yields the protein CASSLGQGQMGANVLTF.

The chain links TRBV5-4 to TRBJ2-7; D perhaps matches TRBD2 (6 bases). The V and J ends lost 0 bases and 0 bases respectively, with 13 bases between them. This CDR3 region has 16 residues. Germline V lookup: CDR1 SGHNT, CDR2 YYREEE (reference sequence). The CDR3, as DNA: TGTGCCAGCAGCTTGGTTGGCGGGGCTACCTCCTACGAGCAGTACTTC. This sequence encodes CASSLVGGATSYEQYF.

The chain joins TRBV5-1 to TRBJ2-3, with a possible D match to TRBD2 (5 bases). The germline gives CDR1 SGHRS, CDR2 YFSETQ. The CDR3 is made up of 14 amino acids. Trimming shortened V by 0 bases and J by 8 bases, and 13 bases separated the two germline ends. CDR3 sequence: CASSLGTEAGTQYF. The CDR3 DNA follows: TGCGCCAGCAGCTTGGGGACTGAGGCAGGTACGCAGTATTTT.

The V gene is TRBV27, the J gene TRBJ2-3; 7 bases map to TRBD2. This CDR3 spans 15 amino acids. Germline V gene lookup returns CDR1 MNHEY and CDR2 SMNVEV (reference sequence). Trimming took 6 bases from V and 4 from J; bases not matched to a gene: 10. The CDR3 nucleotides are TGTGCCAGCAGCACGGCACTAGCGAACCCAGATACGCAGTATTTT. It translates to CASSTALANPDTQYF.

The chain combines TRBV29-1 with TRBJ2-1, with a weak D call TRBD1 (5 bases). CDR1 and CDR2 (germline): SQVTM, ANQGSEA. The CDR3 consists of 14 residues. V lost 0 bases, J lost 6 bases, and 12 bases lay in between. The CDR3: CSVEDPQGINEQFF. CDR3 in DNA: TGCAGCGTTGAAGACCCGCAGGGAATCAATGAGCAGTTCTTC.

This clone was detected a few times. V gene TRBV4-3 combines with J gene TRBJ1-1; no clear D gene. Trimming shortened V by 3 bases and J by 3 bases, and 8 bases separated the two germline ends. CDR1 is LGHNA, CDR2 YSLEER, per germline. The CDR3 sequence is 13 residues long. The CDR3 region is CASSQQRDTEAFF. The CDR3 DNA is TGCGCCAGCAGCCAGCAGAGGGACACTGAAGCTTTCTTT.

The chain links TRBV18 to TRBJ2-7; D not resolved. Germline CDR1 reads KGHSH; CDR2 reads LQKENI. This CDR3 contains 14 residues. With 0 bases removed from V and 0 bases from J, the gap between germline ends came to 6 bases. CDR3 sequence (DNA): TGTGCCAGCTCACCACCGACACTCTCCTACGAGCAGTACTTC. As protein: CASSPPTLSYEQYF. Looking up the rest from reference TRBV18 and TRBJ2-7 gives the full variable domain: NAGVMQNPRHLVRRRGQEARLRCSPMKGHSHVYWYRQLPEEGLKFMVYLQKENIIDESGMPKERFSAEFPKEGPSILRIQQVVRGDSAAYFCASSPPTLSYEQYFGPGTRLTVT.

The chain links TRBV23-1 to TRBJ1-1; D might be TRBD1 (5 bases). TRBV23-1 is given ORF status, its function remaining uncertain. V lost 8 bases and J 13 bases, leaving 26 bases between the germline ends. There are 14 residues in the CDR3. Written as DNA, the CDR3 is TGCGCCAGCTTCCCATCGACCGACAGACCGGTGGGTTTCTTT. Its protein is CASFPSTDRPVGFF.

The CDR3 bases are TGCGCCAGCAGGGTTTTTCCGGGATCAAACACTGAAGCTTTCTTT. This sequence encodes CASRVFPGSNTEAFF. The chain couples TRBV5-1 to TRBJ1-1; no reliable D call. Deletions cut 5 bases from V and 2 bases from J, with 16 bases between. This CDR3 has 15 amino acids. CDR1 and CDR2 (germline): SGHRS, YFSETQ.

In this sample, this clone turned up a few times. This chain uses TRBV11-3 with TRBJ2-3; unclear D gene. The CDR3 length is 12 residues. Germline V CDR1 and CDR2: SGHNT, YENEEA. Trimming took 5 bases from V and 6 from J, leaving 9 bases between them. The CDR3 coding sequence is TGTGCCAGCAGCCGTAGAGCGGATACGCAGTATTTT. It yields the protein CASSRRADTQYF.

The chain combines TRBV29-1 with TRBJ2-7; D is possibly TRBD1 (6 bases). Germline V lookup: CDR1 SQVTM, CDR2 ANQGSEA. This CDR3 is 14 amino acids long. V shed 5 bases and J shed 0 bases, with 14 bases lying between them. CDR3 sequence reads: CSVRQDRSSYEQYF. The CDR3, as DNA: TGCAGCGTTCGACAGGACCGAAGCTCCTACGAGCAGTACTTC.

The chain recombines TRBV9 with TRBJ2-1, with 7 bases lining up with TRBD2. There are 16 residues in the CDR3. Trimming cost V 0 bases and J 5 bases; bases outside gene matches: 8. Germline CDR1 is SGDLS and CDR2 is YYNGEE. CDR3 sequence (DNA): TGTGCCAGCAGCGTAGCCGGGCTAGCGGTAAACAATGAGCAGTTCTTC. The encoded protein is CASSVAGLAVNNEQFF.

The chain couples TRBV4-1 to TRBJ2-1; 7 bases are a match to TRBD1. The CDR3 has 13 amino acids. The germline gives CDR1 MGHRA, CDR2 YSYEKL. With 6 bases clipped from V and 4 bases from J, the junction kept 3 bases outside the gene matches. The DNA for the CDR3 is TGCGCCAGCAGACGACAGGGTTACAATGAGCAGTTCTTC. It is translated as CASRRQGYNEQFF.

This clone was counted once. The rearrangement joins TRBV28 to TRBJ2-4; tentative D call: TRBD2 (5 bases). V shed 5 bases and J shed 8 bases, with 22 bases lying between them. This CDR3 contains 16 residues. CDR1 is MDHEN, CDR2 SYDVKM, per germline. The CDR3 coding sequence is TGTGCCAGCAGTCCTGTCATCGAGTGGAACGGGGACATTCAGTACTTC. This gives the protein CASSPVIEWNGDIQYF.

V usage is TRBV19 and J usage is TRBJ2-7; no clear D. Germline loops: CDR1 LNHDA, CDR2 SQIVND (reference sequence). V was shortened by 7 bases and J by 5 bases, with 18 bases between the two germline ends. The CDR3 runs to 14 residues. Here the CDR3 reads CASKTADFVHEQYF. DNA for the CDR3: TGTGCCAGTAAGACCGCGGATTTTGTCCACGAGCAGTACTTC. Full variable domain (remainder filled in from reference TRBV19 and TRBJ2-7): DGGITQSPKYLFRKEGQNVTLSCEQNLNHDAMYWYRQDPGQGLRLIYYSQIVNDFQKGDIAEGYSVSREKKESFPLTVTSAQKNPTAFYLCASKTADFVHEQYFGPGTRLTVT.

The V call is TRBV5-6, the J call TRBJ1-5, with TRBD1 as a possible D gene (6 bases). Per germline, CDR1 SGHDT and CDR2 YYEEEE. Trimming removed 4 bases at V and 6 bases at J, with 11 bases between. The CDR3 is 13 residues long. The CDR3 sequence is CASSPAGAQPQHF. The CDR3 DNA follows: TGTGCCAGCAGCCCTGCGGGGGCTCAGCCCCAGCATTTT.

The chain recombines TRBV28 with TRBJ1-1; D may be TRBD1 (6 bases). The germline gives CDR1 MDHEN, CDR2 SYDVKM. CDR3 length: 15 amino acids. V was pared by 7 bases and J by 1 base, with 16 bases between. CDR3 DNA: TGTGCCAGCACAGAGTTTGGGGGCGGGAACACTGAAGCTTTCTTT. It encodes CASTEFGGGNTEAFF.

The chain couples TRBV11-3 to TRBJ2-7; 7 bases fit TRBD1. CDR3 length: 14 residues. From germline, CDR1 is SGHNT and CDR2 YENEEA. V shed 5 bases, J shed 2 bases, and the junction held 6 bases outside the gene matches. The CDR3 sequence is CASSRDSETYEQYF. The CDR3 coding sequence is TGTGCCAGCAGCAGGGACAGCGAAACCTACGAGCAGTACTTC.

This chain connects TRBV7-9 to TRBJ2-3; D not resolved. Germline V gene data show CDR1 as SEHNR and CDR2 as FQNEAQ (reference sequence). V was pared by 5 bases and J by 3 bases, with 12 bases between. The CDR3 consists of 14 residues. CDR3: CASSTIDWTDTQYF. The DNA of the CDR3 is TGTGCCAGCAGCACAATAGACTGGACAGATACGCAGTATTTT.

The rearrangement uses TRBV5-1 and TRBJ1-4, with 7 bases identical to TRBD1. The CDR3 has 17 residues. CDR1 and CDR2 (germline): SGHRS, YFSETQ. Germline trimming cut 0 bases from V and 2 bases from J; bases unmatched to any gene: 7. CDR3 residues: CASSLGYDRATNEKLFF. Here the CDR3 DNA reads TGCGCCAGCAGCTTGGGGTACGACAGGGCCACTAATGAAAAACTGTTTTTT.

The chain is built from TRBV29-1 and TRBJ2-3; maybe TRBD2 (6 bases). The CDR3 is made up of 14 amino acids. Germline V gene lookup returns CDR1 SQVTM and CDR2 ANQGSEA. V lost 3 bases and J 2 bases, leaving 12 bases between the germline ends. CDR3 sequence: CSVETGTFTDTQYF. The CDR3 DNA is TGCAGCGTTGAGACCGGGACTTTCACAGATACGCAGTATTTT.

The J gene is TRBJ1-4, the V gene TRBV5-1; the D is unclear. V gave up 4 bases and J gave up 4 bases, with 11 bases separating them. This CDR3 contains 14 residues. The germline CDR1 and CDR2 sequences are SGHRS and YFSETQ. CDR3 sequence: CASSPGRGNEKLFF. DNA for the CDR3: TGCGCCAGCAGCCCGGGAAGAGGTAATGAAAAACTGTTTTTT.

J is TRBJ2-5 and V is TRBV6-5; 11 positions agree with TRBD1. The CDR3 is made up of 15 amino acids. V lost 8 bases and J lost 2; bases outside the gene matches: 7. Germline V gene data show CDR1 as MNHEY and CDR2 as SVGAGI. The CDR3 DNA reads TGTGCCAGCGGACAGGGGGCGGGGGGGCAAGAGACCCAGTACTTC. Translating gives CASGQGAGGQETQYF.

The rearrangement joins TRBV2 to TRBJ2-2, with 9 bases identical to TRBD2. Germline V lookup: CDR1 SNHLY, CDR2 FYNNEI. J gave up 3 bases and V 3 bases, and 14 bases lay outside the gene matches. The CDR3 is 19 residues long. The CDR3 is CASSDFRGRAYLHTGELFF. As DNA, the CDR3 is TGTGCCAGCAGTGATTTTCGCGGGAGGGCCTATCTCCACACCGGGGAGCTGTTTTTT.